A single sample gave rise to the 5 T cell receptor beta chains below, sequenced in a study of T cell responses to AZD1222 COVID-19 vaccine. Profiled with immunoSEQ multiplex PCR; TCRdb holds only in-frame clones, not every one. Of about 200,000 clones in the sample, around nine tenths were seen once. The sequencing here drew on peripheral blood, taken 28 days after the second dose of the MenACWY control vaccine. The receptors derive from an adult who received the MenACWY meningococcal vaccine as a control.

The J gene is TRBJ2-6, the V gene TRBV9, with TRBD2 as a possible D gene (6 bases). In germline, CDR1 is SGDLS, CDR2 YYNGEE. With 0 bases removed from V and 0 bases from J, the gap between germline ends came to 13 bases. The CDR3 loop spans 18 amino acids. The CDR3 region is CASSVAGGLSSGANVLTF. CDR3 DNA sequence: TGTGCCAGCAGCGTAGCTGGGGGACTCTCCTCTGGGGCCAACGTCCTGACTTTC.

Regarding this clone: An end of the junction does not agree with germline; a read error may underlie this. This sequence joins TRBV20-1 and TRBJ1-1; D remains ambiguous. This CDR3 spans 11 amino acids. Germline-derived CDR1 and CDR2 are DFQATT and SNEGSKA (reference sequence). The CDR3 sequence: CSARNPAEAFF. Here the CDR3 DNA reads TGCAGCGCTAGAAATCCTGCTGAAGCTTTCTTT.

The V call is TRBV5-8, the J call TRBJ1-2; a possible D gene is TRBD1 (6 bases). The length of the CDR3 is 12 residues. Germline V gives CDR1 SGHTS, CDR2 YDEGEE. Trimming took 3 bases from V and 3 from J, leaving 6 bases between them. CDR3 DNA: TGTGCCAGCAGCTACAGGGACTATGGCTACACCTTC. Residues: CASSYRDYGYTF.

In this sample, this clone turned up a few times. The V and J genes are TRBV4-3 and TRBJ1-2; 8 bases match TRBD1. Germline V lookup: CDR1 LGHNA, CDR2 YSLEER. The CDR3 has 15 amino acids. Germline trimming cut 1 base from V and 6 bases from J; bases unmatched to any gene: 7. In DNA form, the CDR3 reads TGCGCCAGCAGCCAAGGCAGGGGGCCTCGGGATGGCTACACCTTC. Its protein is CASSQGRGPRDGYTF.

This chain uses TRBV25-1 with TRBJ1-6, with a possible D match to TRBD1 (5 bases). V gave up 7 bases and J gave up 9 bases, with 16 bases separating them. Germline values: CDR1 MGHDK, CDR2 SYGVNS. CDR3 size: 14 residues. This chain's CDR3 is CASTAGQGSSPLHF. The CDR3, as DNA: TGTGCCAGCACGGCAGGGCAAGGTAGTTCACCCCTCCACTTT.